The clone carrying this TCR beta chain was seen a handful of times. The data originate from a study of blood T cell repertoires in COVID-19. Trimming removed 8 bases from V and 8 bases from J; junction bases left unmatched: 11. CDR1 and CDR2 from the germline V gene are SGHTA and FQGNSA. The CDR3 covers 14 residues. The data were produced by immunoSEQ multiplex PCR, yet TCRdb's version contains in-frame clones alone and is incomplete. The sample yields some 300,000 clones, around nine tenths seen once. This clonotype was sampled from a woman aged 40 to 50 who had recovered from COVID-19. The chain recombines TRBV7-2 with TRBJ2-1, with TRBD2 identical over 8 bases. Sequencing was performed on PBMCs or T cells enriched from blood (not recorded which). The CDR3: CASGSPGGRDEQFF. CDR3 coding DNA: TGTGCCAGCGGAAGTCCGGGGGGGCGGGATGAGCAGTTCTTC.